Shown below are 28 T cell receptor beta chains from a single sample sequenced in a study of T-cell memory formation after mild COVID-19. TCRdb reprocessed the 5' RACE reads via MiXCR and lists one record per CDR3 protein. The sample has 250,000 to 350,000 distinct CDR3 sequences, around an eighth seen once. Sequenced sample: PBMCs or a T cell subset sorted from them (not recorded which). The source of these receptors is a man between 18 and 35 years old who had mild COVID-19 (a few samples of this study predate the infection). Cell type and time point are not known.

The CDR3 coding sequence is TGTGCCAGCAGCCAAGATCTGTGGCAGGCGTTGGTCTTCGACTACGAGCAGTACGTC. Protein: CASSQDLWQALVFDYEQYV. The chain joins TRBV14 to TRBJ2-7; no reliable D call. The germline gives CDR1 SGHDN, CDR2 FVKESK. Trimming removed 0 bases from V and 3 bases from J, with 24 bases in between. The CDR3 is 19 residues long.

This clonotype was recorded a few times. V and J are TRBV7-9 and TRBJ2-1, with 12 nucleotides matching TRBD2. J gave up 4 bases and V 5 bases, and 6 bases lay outside the gene matches. The CDR3 consists of 16 residues. Germline V gene lookup returns CDR1 SEHNR and CDR2 FQNEAQ (reference sequence). The CDR3, as DNA: TGTGCCAGCAGCCCCCGACTAGCGGGAGATTACAATGAGCAGTTCTTC. Its protein product is CASSPRLAGDYNEQFF.

The sample holds many counts of this clonotype. The rearrangement joins TRBV9 to TRBJ2-7; D might be TRBD1 or TRBD2, each matching 5 bases. The CDR3 has 12 residues. Deletions cut 4 bases from V and 3 bases from J, with 8 bases between. The germline V gene has CDR1 SGDLS and CDR2 YYNGEE. The CDR3 loop reads CASSRDDYEQYF. CDR3 DNA sequence: TGTGCCAGCAGCAGGGACGACTACGAGCAGTACTTC. Full variable domain (rest looked up from reference TRBV9 and TRBJ2-7): DSGVTQTPKHLITATGQRVTLRCSPRSGDLSVYWYQQSLDQGLQFLIQYYNGEERAKGNILERFSAQQFPDLHSELNLSSLELGDSALYFCASSRDDYEQYFGPGTRLTVT.

The CDR3 sequence: CASSLSSGGSDEQYF. The CDR3 nucleotides are TGTGCCAGCAGTTTGTCTAGCGGGGGGAGTGACGAGCAGTACTTC. The chain employs TRBV6-1 and TRBJ2-7; 11 bases are a match to TRBD2. This CDR3 region has 15 residues. Per germline, CDR1 MNHNS and CDR2 SASEGT. With 5 bases clipped from V and 5 bases from J, the junction kept 8 bases outside the gene matches.

This clonotype was picked up many times. The chain uses TRBV15 and TRBJ2-3; TRBD1 aligns across 8 bases. CDR1 and CDR2 (germline): LNHNV, YYDKDF (reference sequence). This CDR3 spans 15 amino acids. V was clipped by 1 base and J by 3 bases; unmatched bases: 3. CDR3 in amino acids: CATSRVTGVTDTQYF. The CDR3 nucleotides are TGTGCCACCAGCAGAGTGACAGGGGTAACAGATACGCAGTATTTT.

The sample holds a few counts of this clonotype. This chain joins TRBV5-6 and TRBJ2-1; TRBD1 aligns across 11 bases. This CDR3 is built from 15 residues. J lost 3 bases, V lost 3 bases, and 2 bases had no gene match. Germline CDR1 reads SGHDT; CDR2 reads YYEEEE. The CDR3 region is CASSWGQGDYNEQFF. The DNA for the CDR3 is TGTGCCAGCAGCTGGGGACAGGGGGACTACAATGAGCAGTTCTTC.

This clonotype was recorded a few times. CDR3 nucleotides: TGTGCCAGCAGCCATGCGGGACACCCGGGCACTGAAGCTTTCTTT. Protein product: CASSHAGHPGTEAFF. J is TRBJ1-1 and V is TRBV12-3 or TRBV12-4; perhaps TRBD1 as D (6 bases). This CDR3 has 15 residues. V gave up 6 bases and J gave up 4 bases, with 18 bases separating them.

The rearrangement links TRBV6-5 to TRBJ1-2; D is ambiguous. Trimming cost V 6 bases and J 0 bases, with 14 bases left between them. Germline V gene lookup returns CDR1 MNHEY and CDR2 SVGAGI. This CDR3 is built from 15 residues. The CDR3 coding sequence is TGTGCCAGCAGACCCTACGGAGCTCCTAACTATGGCTACACCTTC. Amino acid sequence: CASRPYGAPNYGYTF.

This clonotype was observed a handful of times. This chain links TRBV6-5 with TRBJ2-7; the match to TRBD1 covers 9 bases. The ends lost 5 bases at V and 5 bases at J; junction bases unmatched: 7. The CDR3 runs to 14 residues. Looked up from germline, CDR1 is MNHEY and CDR2 is SVGAGI. DNA for the CDR3: TGTGCCAGCAGTACTTCCGGGACAGGGAACGAGCAGTACTTC. Amino acids: CASSTSGTGNEQYF.

This clonotype was seen a handful of times. The gene calls are TRBV7-3 and TRBJ2-1; TRBD2 is a possible D gene (6 bases). The CDR3 loop spans 13 amino acids. Looked up from germline, CDR1 is SGHTA and CDR2 is FQGTGA. V was clipped by 5 bases and J by 7 bases, with 12 bases between them. CDR3 loop: CASSRPGANEQFF. CDR3 DNA: TGTGCCAGCAGCCGCCCGGGAGCGAATGAGCAGTTCTTC.

The J gene is TRBJ1-5, the V gene TRBV7-2; possible D gene TRBD1, 6 bases. Trimming pared 5 bases from V and 1 base from J, leaving 9 bases between. CDR1 is SGHTA, CDR2 FQGNSA, per germline. The CDR3 totals 14 residues. CDR3 in amino acids: CASSNTGSNQPQHF. CDR3 sequence (DNA): TGTGCCAGCAGCAATACAGGGAGCAATCAGCCCCAGCATTTT.

The chain carries TRBV5-5 and TRBJ1-1; 10 bases map to TRBD1. The germline V gene has CDR1 SGHKS and CDR2 YYEKEE (reference sequence). J lost 5 bases, V lost 5 bases, and 9 bases had no gene match. The CDR3 length is 15 residues. In nucleotides, the CDR3 is TGTGCCAGCAGAACGACAGGGGGCCGTAAGACTGAAGCTTTCTTT. Translating gives CASRTTGGRKTEAFF.

In its sample, this clonotype was seen a few times. The chain has TRBV5-1 and TRBJ2-7; the match to TRBD1 covers 7 bases. This CDR3 spans 14 amino acids. V lost 2 bases and J lost 3; bases outside the gene matches: 5. Germline V gives CDR1 SGHRS, CDR2 YFSETQ. The CDR3 loop is CASSFGTAFYEQYF. CDR3 sequence (DNA): TGCGCCAGCAGCTTCGGGACAGCATTCTACGAGCAGTACTTC.

This chain links TRBV5-1 with TRBJ2-1, with 7 bases lining up with TRBD2. With V trimmed by 7 bases and J by 4 bases, 8 bases remained unmatched. The CDR3 runs to 14 residues. Germline V gene data show CDR1 as SGHRS and CDR2 as YFSETQ. CDR3 loop: CASYGGRGYNEQFF. In DNA form, the CDR3 reads TGCGCCAGCTATGGAGGGAGGGGATACAATGAGCAGTTCTTC.

V is TRBV5-5 and J is TRBJ1-3, with unresolved D. Germline CDR1 is SGHKS and CDR2 is YYEKEE (reference sequence). With 3 bases removed from V and 0 bases from J, the gap between germline ends came to 10 bases. The CDR3 spans 15 residues. CDR3 residues: CASSSTRLSGNTIYF. CDR3 DNA: TGTGCCAGCAGCTCTACAAGACTCTCTGGAAACACCATATATTTT.

V gene TRBV20-1 combines with J gene TRBJ2-3, with 7 positions matching TRBD1. The CDR3 sequence is 14 residues long. Per germline, CDR1 DFQATT and CDR2 SNEGSKA (reference sequence). V dropped 0 bases and J dropped 5; count of bases not matched to a gene: 5. The CDR3 loop reads CSAREQGMVDTQYF. The DNA for the CDR3 is TGCAGTGCTAGAGAACAGGGGATGGTAGATACGCAGTATTTT.

The rearrangement joins TRBV18 to TRBJ2-1; D is possibly TRBD2 (6 bases). Germline CDR1 and CDR2: KGHSH and LQKENI. Trimming left V 1 base short and J 4 bases short, with 11 bases between. The CDR3 spans 15 residues. The CDR3 is CASSPREAAYNEQFF. The CDR3 DNA is TGTGCCAGCTCACCACGGGAGGCGGCATACAATGAGCAGTTCTTC. The variable domain in full, completed from reference TRBV18 and TRBJ2-1, reads NAGVMQNPRHLVRRRGQEARLRCSPMKGHSHVYWYRQLPEEGLKFMVYLQKENIIDESGMPKERFSAEFPKEGPSILRIQQVVRGDSAAYFCASSPREAAYNEQFFGPGTRLTVL.

The chain couples TRBV19 to TRBJ2-7, with D hard to call. The CDR3 has 12 residues. Trimming took 3 bases from V and 3 from J, leaving 6 bases between them. Germline assignment: CDR1 LNHDA and CDR2 SQIVND (reference sequence). This CDR3 is CASSINRYEQYF. The CDR3 DNA sequence: TGTGCCAGTAGTATCAACCGCTACGAGCAGTACTTC. Filled out from reference TRBV19 and TRBJ2-7, the complete variable domain reads DGGITQSPKYLFRKEGQNVTLSCEQNLNHDAMYWYRQDPGQGLRLIYYSQIVNDFQKGDIAEGYSVSREKKESFPLTVTSAQKNPTAFYLCASSINRYEQYFGPGTRLTVT.

In its sample, this clonotype was seen a few times. The chain employs TRBV5-1 and TRBJ1-1, with D uncertain. V lost 1 base and J lost 4, with 11 bases in between. Germline V gene data show CDR1 as SGHRS and CDR2 as YFSETQ. CDR3 length: 14 residues. The CDR3 loop reads CASSLFVSGTEAFF. CDR3 coding DNA: TGCGCCAGCAGCTTGTTTGTGTCGGGCACTGAAGCTTTCTTT.

This clonotype came up a few times. This chain uses TRBV20-1 with TRBJ2-6; D is uncertain. Looked up from germline, CDR1 is DFQATT and CDR2 is SNEGSKA (reference sequence). Trimming pared 0 bases from V and 0 bases from J, leaving 12 bases between. CDR3 length: 17 residues. The CDR3 sequence: CSARDQSKNSGANVLTF. The CDR3 DNA is TGCAGTGCTAGAGATCAGAGTAAAAACTCTGGGGCCAACGTCCTGACTTTC.

V and J are TRBV12-3 or TRBV12-4 and TRBJ2-1; 10 bases align to TRBD2. J was trimmed by 2 bases and V by 6 bases; bases with no gene match: 13. CDR3 length equals 18 residues. The DNA for the CDR3 is TGTGCCAGCAGCCCAGCGGGGGGGCCGTCCAATCCCTACAATGAGCAGTTCTTC. Its protein product is CASSPAGGPSNPYNEQFF.

The chain couples TRBV18 to TRBJ2-1; D might be TRBD1 (5 bases). Trimming took off 0 bases at V and 0 bases at J, with 9 bases between the two ends. The CDR3 is 16 residues long. Germline-derived CDR1 and CDR2 are KGHSH and LQKENI. CDR3 in amino acids: CASSPPGQSSYNEQFF. The DNA for the CDR3 is TGTGCCAGCTCACCACCGGGGCAGAGCTCCTACAATGAGCAGTTCTTC.

This clonotype was detected many times. The J gene is TRBJ2-6, the V gene TRBV7-9; possible D gene TRBD2, 7 bases. V shed 6 bases and J shed 0 bases, with 12 bases lying between them. This CDR3 has 16 residues. Looked up from germline, CDR1 is SEHNR and CDR2 is FQNEAQ (reference sequence). The CDR3 DNA follows: TGTGCCAGCAGGCGGGGGCAAACCTCTGGGGCCAACGTCCTGACTTTC. This encodes CASRRGQTSGANVLTF.

This clonotype was seen many times. The V gene is TRBV27, the J gene TRBJ2-7; 8 nucleotides agree with TRBD1. The J segment lost 3 bases and the V segment lost 6 bases, leaving 7 bases of the junction unmatched. From germline, CDR1 is MNHEY and CDR2 SMNVEV (reference sequence). The CDR3 contains 14 residues. In DNA, the CDR3 is TGTGCCAGCAGAAACCGGGACAGGCGCTACGAGCAGTACTTC. Protein: CASRNRDRRYEQYF.

This clonotype was seen only a few times. The rearrangement uses TRBV7-3 and TRBJ2-1; D is undetermined. CDR1 and CDR2 from the germline V gene are SGHTA and FQGTGA. This CDR3 spans 16 amino acids. Trimming shortened V by 8 bases and J by 0 bases, and 17 bases separated the two germline ends. The CDR3 DNA reads as TGTGCCAGCCCCCACCACCACCGAAGCTCCTACAATGAGCAGTTCTTC. Its translation is CASPHHHRSSYNEQFF. Based on the CDR3 plus reference TRBV7-3 and TRBJ2-1, the full variable domain is GAGVSQTPSNKVTEKGKYVELRCDPISGHTALYWYRQSLGQGPEFLIYFQGTGAADDSGLPNDRFFAVRPEGSVSTLKIQRTERGDSAVYLCASPHHHRSSYNEQFFGPGTRLTVL.

This clonotype was seen only a few times. This chain uses TRBV6-5 with TRBJ2-6, with TRBD1 identical over 9 bases. Trimming took 4 bases from V and 0 from J; bases not matched to a gene: 4. The CDR3 spans 17 residues. From germline, CDR1 is MNHEY and CDR2 SVGAGI. The CDR3 nucleotides read TGTGCCAGCAGTTTGGGACAGGGCCCCTCTGGGGCCAACGTCCTGACTTTC. This translates into CASSLGQGPSGANVLTF.

The V call is TRBV4-2, the J call TRBJ2-5, with D perhaps TRBD2 (5 bases). The germline V and J ends were trimmed by 0 bases and 9 bases, with 11 bases remaining between them. Germline CDR1 LGHNA, CDR2 YNFKEQ. CDR3 size: 13 residues. CDR3 sequence (DNA): TGTGCCAGCAGCCAAGATGGGGAGAGGCCCCAGTACTTC. Translation gives CASSQDGERPQYF.

The chain links TRBV5-6 to TRBJ1-4; D gene uncertain. V shed 0 bases and J shed 8 bases, with 11 bases lying between them. Germline assignment: CDR1 SGHDT and CDR2 YYEEEE. CDR3 length: 14 amino acids. CDR3 coding DNA: TGTGCCAGCAGCTTGGGCAGGCTAGAGGAAAAACTGTTTTTT. Translating gives CASSLGRLEEKLFF.